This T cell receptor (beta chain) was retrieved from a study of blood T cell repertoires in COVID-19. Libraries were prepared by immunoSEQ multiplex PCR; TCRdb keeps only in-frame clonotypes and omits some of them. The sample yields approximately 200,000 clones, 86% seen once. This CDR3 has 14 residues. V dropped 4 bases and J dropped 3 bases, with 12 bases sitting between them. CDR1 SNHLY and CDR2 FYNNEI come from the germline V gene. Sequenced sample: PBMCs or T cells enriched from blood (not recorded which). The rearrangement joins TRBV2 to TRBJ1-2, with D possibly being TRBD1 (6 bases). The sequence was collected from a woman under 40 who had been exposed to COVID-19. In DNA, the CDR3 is TGTGCCAGCAGTGTGGGGGCGGAGTACTATGGCTACACCTTC. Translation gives CASSVGAEYYGYTF.